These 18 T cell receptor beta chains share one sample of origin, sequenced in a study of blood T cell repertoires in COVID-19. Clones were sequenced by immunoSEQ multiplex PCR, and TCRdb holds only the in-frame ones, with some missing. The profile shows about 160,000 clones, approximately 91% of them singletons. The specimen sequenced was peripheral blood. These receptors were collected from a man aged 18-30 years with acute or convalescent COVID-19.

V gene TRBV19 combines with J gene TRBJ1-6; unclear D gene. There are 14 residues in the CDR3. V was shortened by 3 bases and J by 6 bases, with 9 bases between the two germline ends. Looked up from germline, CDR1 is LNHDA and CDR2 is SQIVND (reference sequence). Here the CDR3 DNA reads TGTGCCAGTAGTATTGTACAGTTTAATTCACCCCTCCACTTT. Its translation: CASSIVQFNSPLHF.

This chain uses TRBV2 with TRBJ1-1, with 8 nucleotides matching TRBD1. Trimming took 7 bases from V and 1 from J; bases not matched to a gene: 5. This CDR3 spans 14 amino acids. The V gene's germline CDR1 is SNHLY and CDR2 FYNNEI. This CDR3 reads CASNGQGRNTEAFF. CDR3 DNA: TGTGCCAGCAACGGACAGGGTCGGAACACTGAAGCTTTCTTT.

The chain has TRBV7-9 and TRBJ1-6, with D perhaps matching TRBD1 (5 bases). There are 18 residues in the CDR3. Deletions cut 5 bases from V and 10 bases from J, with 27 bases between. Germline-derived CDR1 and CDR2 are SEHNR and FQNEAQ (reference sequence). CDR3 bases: TGTGCCAGCAGCCCACTGGGCTCCCGGGGGGGGGTGTGGTCACCCCTCCACTTT. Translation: CASSPLGSRGGVWSPLHF.

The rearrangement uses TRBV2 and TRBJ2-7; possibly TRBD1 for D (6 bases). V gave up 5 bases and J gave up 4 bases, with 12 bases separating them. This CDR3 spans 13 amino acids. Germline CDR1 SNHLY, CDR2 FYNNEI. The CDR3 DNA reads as TGTGCCAGCAGTAATGGACAGAAGTACGAGCAGTACTTC. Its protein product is CASSNGQKYEQYF.

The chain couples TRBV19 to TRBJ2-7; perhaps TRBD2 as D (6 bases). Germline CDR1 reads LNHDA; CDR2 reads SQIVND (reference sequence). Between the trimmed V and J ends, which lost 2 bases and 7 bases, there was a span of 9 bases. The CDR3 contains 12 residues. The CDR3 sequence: CASSIRGGEQYF. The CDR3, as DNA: TGTGCCAGTAGTATACGAGGAGGGGAGCAGTACTTC.

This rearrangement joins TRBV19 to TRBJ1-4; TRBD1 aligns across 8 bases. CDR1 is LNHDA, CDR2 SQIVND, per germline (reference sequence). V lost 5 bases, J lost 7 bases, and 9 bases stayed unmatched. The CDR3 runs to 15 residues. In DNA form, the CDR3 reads TGTGCCAGTAGTGCGGACAGGGATGGGGGTGAAAAACTGTTTTTT. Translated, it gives CASSADRDGGEKLFF. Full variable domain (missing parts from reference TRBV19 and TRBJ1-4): DGGITQSPKYLFRKEGQNVTLSCEQNLNHDAMYWYRQDPGQGLRLIYYSQIVNDFQKGDIAEGYSVSREKKESFPLTVTSAQKNPTAFYLCASSADRDGGEKLFFGSGTQLSVL.

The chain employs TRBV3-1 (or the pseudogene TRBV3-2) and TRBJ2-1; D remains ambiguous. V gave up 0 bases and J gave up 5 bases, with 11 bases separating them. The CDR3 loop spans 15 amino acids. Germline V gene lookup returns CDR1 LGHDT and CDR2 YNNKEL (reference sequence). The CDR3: CASSQDWQNHNEQFF. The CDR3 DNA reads TGTGCCAGCAGCCAAGACTGGCAGAATCACAATGAGCAGTTCTTC.

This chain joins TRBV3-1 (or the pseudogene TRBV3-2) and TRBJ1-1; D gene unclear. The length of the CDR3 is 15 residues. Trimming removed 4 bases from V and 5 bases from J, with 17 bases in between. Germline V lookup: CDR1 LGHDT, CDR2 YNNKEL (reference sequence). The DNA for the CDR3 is TGTGCCAGCAGCCCAGGAGGGTCCCCTCGTACTGAAGCTTTCTTT. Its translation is CASSPGGSPRTEAFF.

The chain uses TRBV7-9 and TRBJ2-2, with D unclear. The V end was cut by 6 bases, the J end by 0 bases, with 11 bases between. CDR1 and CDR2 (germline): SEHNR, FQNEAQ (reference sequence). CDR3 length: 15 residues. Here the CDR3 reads CASREFSTNTGELFF. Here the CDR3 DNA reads TGTGCCAGCAGGGAGTTTAGTACGAACACCGGGGAGCTGTTTTTT.

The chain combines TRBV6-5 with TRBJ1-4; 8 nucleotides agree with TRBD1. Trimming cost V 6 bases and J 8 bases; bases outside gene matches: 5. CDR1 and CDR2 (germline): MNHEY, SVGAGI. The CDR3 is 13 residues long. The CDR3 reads CASRDHRGEKLFF. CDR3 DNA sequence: TGTGCCAGCAGAGACCACAGGGGGGAAAAACTGTTTTTT.

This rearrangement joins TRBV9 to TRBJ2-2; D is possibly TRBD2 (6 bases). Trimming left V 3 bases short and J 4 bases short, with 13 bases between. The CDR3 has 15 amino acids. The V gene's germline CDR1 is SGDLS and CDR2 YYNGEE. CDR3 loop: CASSGTGEVTGELFF. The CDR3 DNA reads TGTGCCAGCAGCGGTACCGGGGAGGTCACCGGGGAGCTGTTTTTT.

The CDR3 region has the DNA TGTGCCTGGAGTGTTCAGGGGAACACTGAAGCTTTCTTT. As protein: CAWSVQGNTEAFF. The chain couples TRBV30 to TRBJ1-1; D might be TRBD1 (5 bases). The CDR3 runs to 13 residues. Deletions cut 0 bases from V and 1 base from J, with 6 bases between. From germline, CDR1 is GTSNPN and CDR2 SVGIG (reference sequence).

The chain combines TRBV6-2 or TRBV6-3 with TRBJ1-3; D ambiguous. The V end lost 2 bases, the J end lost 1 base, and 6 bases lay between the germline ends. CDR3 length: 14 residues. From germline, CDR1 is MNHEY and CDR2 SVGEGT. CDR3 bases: TGTGCCAGCAGTTACGCAGTTTCTGGAAACACCATATATTTT. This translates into CASSYAVSGNTIYF.

CDR3 in DNA: TGCGCCAGCAGTGACAGGGTGGACGGAAACATTCAGTACTTC. Translation: CASSDRVDGNIQYF. The chain combines TRBV10-2 with TRBJ2-4; TRBD1 might be the D (5 bases). The CDR3 has 14 residues. The germline gives CDR1 WSHSY, CDR2 SAAADI. V was clipped by 3 bases and J by 6 bases, with 12 bases between them.

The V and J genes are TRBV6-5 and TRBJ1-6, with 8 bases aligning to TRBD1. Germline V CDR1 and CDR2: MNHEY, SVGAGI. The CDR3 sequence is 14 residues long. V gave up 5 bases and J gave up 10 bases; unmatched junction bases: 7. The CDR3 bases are TGTGCCAGCAGTCCAGGGGGCGCGGGGTCACCCCTCCACTTT. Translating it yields CASSPGGAGSPLHF.

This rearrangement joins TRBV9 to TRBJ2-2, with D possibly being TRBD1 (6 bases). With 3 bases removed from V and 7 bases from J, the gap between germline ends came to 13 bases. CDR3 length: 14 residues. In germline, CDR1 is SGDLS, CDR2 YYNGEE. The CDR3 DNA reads TGTGCCAGCAGCGCCCCAGGGGTAGTCGGGGAGCTGTTTTTT. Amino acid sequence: CASSAPGVVGELFF.

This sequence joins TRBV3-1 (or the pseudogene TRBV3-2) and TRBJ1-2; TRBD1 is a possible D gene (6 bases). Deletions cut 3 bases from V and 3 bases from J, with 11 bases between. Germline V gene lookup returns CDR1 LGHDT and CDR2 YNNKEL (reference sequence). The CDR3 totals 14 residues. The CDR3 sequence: CASSHTGSDYGYTF. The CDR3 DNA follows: TGTGCCAGCAGCCATACAGGGTCGGACTATGGCTACACCTTC.

The CDR3 is CASSRGEPNGDSGADTQYF. CDR3 DNA sequence: TGTGCCAGCAGCAGGGGGGAGCCCAACGGGGATAGTGGCGCAGATACGCAGTATTTT. The chain is built from TRBV21-1 and TRBJ2-3; TRBD2, the D gene given by the table, was not confirmed from the DNA. TRBV21-1 is labeled a pseudogene. This CDR3 is 19 amino acids long.